This T cell receptor beta chain derives from a study of cytomegalovirus exposure and HLA in healthy donors. Study in general: Caucasian-associated ancestry cluster membership applied to 75% to 85% of approximately 420 genotyped donors. Whole-study findings and limits: In a later analysis, TCR beta V- and J-gene trimming was associated with a missense DCLRE1C variant. The authors later found most CMV-associated TCR beta chains appeared HLA-restricted. 87-base-pair reads could not separate some V segments, including TRBV6-2 and TRBV6-3.

This clone was detected only once. Antigen: not known. The PCR employed 60 Vbeta primers together with 13 Jbeta primers. Clones were sequenced by immunoSEQ multiplex PCR, and TCRdb holds only the in-frame ones, with some missing. Among some 98,000 clones listed, 65% to 80% were seen once. Between the trimmed V and J ends, which lost 5 bases and 10 bases, there was a span of 9 bases. Germline CDR1 reads SQVTM; CDR2 reads ANQGSEA. The CDR3 has 10 amino acids. This receptor was taken from a human donor in good health. The specimen was PBMCs. V and J are TRBV29-1 and TRBJ2-1, with D perhaps matching TRBD1 (6 bases). CDR3 in DNA: TGCAGCGTTCGCGGACAGGAGCAGTTCTTC. As protein: CSVRGQEQFF.